The 3 T cell receptor beta chains in this list originate from one sample, sequenced in a study of blood T cells in healthy people across ages. The authors ran a second PCR of roughly 7 to 11 cycles using a sample-barcoded 5' primer and a J-beta primer mix. In TCRdb, the 5' RACE reads were re-called with MiXCR into one record per CDR3 protein. The sample yields 600,000 to 1,000,000 distinct CDR3 sequences, roughly 64% seen once. Sequenced input: blood. The receptor source for this set is a man aged 25-45 years in good health.

The chain is built from TRBV18 and TRBJ2-7; 8 bases fit TRBD1. Germline CDR1 KGHSH, CDR2 LQKENI. J gave up 1 base and V 4 bases, and 9 bases lay outside the gene matches. The CDR3 runs 16 residues. CDR3 nucleotides: TGTGCCAGCTCACGCTCTGGGGGGACAGGATCCTACGAGCAGTACTTC. Translated: CASSRSGGTGSYEQYF.

The chain carries TRBV6-2 or TRBV6-3 and TRBJ2-7; 7 bases map to TRBD1. CDR3 length equals 15 residues. Germline CDR1 is MNHEY and CDR2 is SVGEGT. The V segment lost 7 bases and the J segment 7 bases; nucleotides outside the gene matches: 16. Here the CDR3 reads CASKFEDRDSKEQYF. In DNA, the CDR3 is TGTGCCAGCAAGTTCGAAGACCGGGACAGTAAGGAGCAGTACTTC.

This chain links TRBV10-2 with TRBJ2-3, with a possible D match to TRBD2 (6 bases). CDR3 length: 9 residues. Germline CDR1 is WSHSY and CDR2 is SAAADI. With 11 bases removed from V and 8 bases from J, the gap between germline ends came to 8 bases. The DNA of the CDR3 is TGCGCCGCCGGGAGTACGCAGTATTTT. Amino acids: CAAGSTQYF.